These T cell receptor beta chains were read from a single sample in a study of T cell responses to AZD1222 COVID-19 vaccine. TCRdb's copy holds only in-frame clones and misses some; the assay was immunoSEQ multiplex PCR. Of over 95,000 clones in the sample, about nine tenths were seen once. The sequencing used peripheral blood, collected 28 days after the second AZD1222 dose. The receptors shown here come from an adult who received the AZD1222 COVID-19 vaccine. Each CDR3 is given with its conserved first and last residue. The order of the fields is clone size, V gene, D gene, J gene, CDR3 protein, CDR3 DNA. D genes are given only for firm matches. The size field is filled for only some rows; it gives once, few, many or a size class.

>NA|TRBV4-3|NA|TRBJ1-1
CASSQDLGTEAFF
TGCGCCAGCAGCCAAGATTTGGGGACTGAAGCTTTCTTT
>NA|TRBV7-9|NA|TRBJ2-1
CASSFGTYNEQFF
TGTGCCAGCAGCTTTGGAACATACAATGAGCAGTTCTTC
>NA|TRBV6-1|NA|TRBJ1-1
CASSEGGINTEAFF
TGTGCCAGCAGTGAGGGGGGGATCAACACTGAAGCTTTCTTT
>once|TRBV18|TRBD1|TRBJ1-2
CASSPLGQGGRDGYTF
TGTGCCAGCTCACCACTGGGGCAGGGGGGAAGAGATGGCTACACCTTC
>NA|TRBV7-9|NA|TRBJ1-6
CASSFGGANSPLHF
TGTGCCAGCAGTTTTGGGGGGGCCAATTCACCCCTCCACTTT
>NA|TRBV2|TRBD2|TRBJ2-7
CASSELSGGAYEQYF
TGTGCCAGCAGTGAATTAAGCGGGGGGGCCTACGAGCAGTACTTC
>NA|TRBV7-9|NA|TRBJ2-1
CAIGTSIPNEQFF
TGTGCCATAGGGACTTCTATTCCCAATGAGCAGTTCTTC
>NA|TRBV6-5|NA|TRBJ2-5
CASRETGRVETQYF
TGTGCCAGCAGGGAGACAGGGAGGGTGGAGACCCAGTACTTC
>NA|TRBV11-2|NA|TRBJ2-6
CASSPSSGANVLTF
TGTGCCAGCAGCCCCTCTTCTGGGGCCAACGTCCTGACTTTC
>NA|TRBV5-5|NA|TRBJ2-7
CASSLFPGTEQYF
TGTGCCAGCAGCTTGTTTCCGGGGACGGAGCAGTACTTC
>few|TRBV7-2|NA|TRBJ2-1
CASSPSSSEQFF
TGTGCCAGCAGCCCTTCTAGCAGTGAGCAGTTCTTC
>few|TRBV18|NA|TRBJ1-5
CASSPVRGDQPQHF
TGTGCCAGCTCACCTGTGAGGGGCGATCAGCCCCAGCATTTT
>NA|TRBV2|NA|TRBJ1-1
CASRPGAGNTEAFF
TGTGCCAGCAGACCGGGGGCGGGGAACACTGAAGCTTTCTTT
>once|TRBV3-1/TRBV3-2|NA|TRBJ1-1
CASSLQGKGEAFF
TGTGCCAGCAGCCTACAGGGTAAGGGTGAAGCTTTCTTT
>NA|TRBV9|TRBD1|TRBJ1-3
CASSQGGDTIYF
TGTGCCAGCAGCCAGGGGGGGGACACCATATATTTT
>few|TRBV25-1|NA|TRBJ1-2
CASSKVAGYYGYTF
TGTGCCAGCTCTAAGGTGGCTGGCTACTATGGCTACACCTTC
>few|TRBV6-5|NA|TRBJ1-5
CASSYSRYINQPQHF
TGTGCCAGCAGTTACTCCAGGTATATCAATCAGCCCCAGCATTTT
>NA|TRBV11-2|NA|TRBJ1-1
CASSLATREAFF
TGTGCCAGCAGCTTAGCCACCAGAGAAGCTTTCTTT
>NA|TRBV19|TRBD1|TRBJ1-1
CASSTRGQGLGAFF
TGTGCCAGTAGCACCCGGGGACAGGGGTTGGGAGCTTTCTTT
>NA|TRBV6-5|NA|TRBJ2-7
CASSYGRAGYYEQYF
TGTGCCAGCAGTTACGGTCGGGCAGGATACTACGAGCAGTACTTC
>once|TRBV5-1|NA|TRBJ1-1
CASSLGQRNTEAFF
TGCGCCAGCAGCTTGGGACAGAGGAACACTGAAGCTTTCTTT
>NA|TRBV5-1|NA|TRBJ1-1
CASSLGGPPGTEAFF
TGCGCCAGCAGCTTGGGGGGACCGCCGGGCACTGAAGCTTTCTTT
>NA|TRBV10-2|NA|TRBJ1-1
CASRNGGYMNTEAFF
TGCGCCAGCAGAAATGGGGGCTACATGAACACTGAAGCTTTCTTT
>few|TRBV19|NA|TRBJ1-2
CASRNTNYGYTF
TGTGCCAGTAGGAATACTAACTATGGCTACACCTTC
>NA|TRBV27|NA|TRBJ1-4
CASQSRAATSTNEKLFF
TGTGCCAGCCAATCAAGGGCGGCAACCTCAACTAATGAAAAACTGTTTTTT
>few|TRBV5-1|TRBD2|TRBJ2-1
CASSSRGDPYNEQFF
TGCGCCAGCAGCTCTCGGGGGGACCCCTACAATGAGCAGTTCTTC
>few|TRBV5-1|NA|TRBJ2-1
CASSLGLEPFF
TGCGCCAGCAGCTTGGGGCTTGAACCGTTCTTC
>NA|TRBV12-3/TRBV12-4|NA|TRBJ1-1
CASSLRVNTEAFF
TGTGCCAGCAGTTTAAGGGTGAACACTGAAGCTTTCTTT
>NA|TRBV11-2|TRBD1|TRBJ2-2
CASTKRGQGDTGELFF
TGTGCCAGCACCAAAAGGGGTCAGGGGGACACCGGGGAGCTGTTTTTT
>NA|TRBV6-2/TRBV6-3|TRBD1|TRBJ1-6
CASSKPRTGGQGSSYNSPLHF
TGTGCCAGCAGTAAGCCAAGGACCGGAGGACAGGGGAGCTCCTATAATTCACCCCTCCACTTT
>NA|TRBV12-3/TRBV12-4|NA|TRBJ1-2
CASSSGGWGYTF
TGTGCCAGCAGCTCTGGGGGATGGGGCTACACCTTC
>NA|TRBV14|NA|TRBJ2-3
CASSQAARDTQYF
TGTGCCAGCAGCCAAGCGGCCCGGGATACGCAGTATTTT
>few|TRBV7-9|NA|TRBJ1-2
CASSLTGDTPYTF
TGTGCCAGCAGCTTAACAGGAGATACCCCCTACACCTTC
>NA|TRBV2|TRBD1|TRBJ2-7
CASSRTGSYEQYF
TGTGCCAGCAGCAGGACAGGCTCCTACGAGCAGTACTTC